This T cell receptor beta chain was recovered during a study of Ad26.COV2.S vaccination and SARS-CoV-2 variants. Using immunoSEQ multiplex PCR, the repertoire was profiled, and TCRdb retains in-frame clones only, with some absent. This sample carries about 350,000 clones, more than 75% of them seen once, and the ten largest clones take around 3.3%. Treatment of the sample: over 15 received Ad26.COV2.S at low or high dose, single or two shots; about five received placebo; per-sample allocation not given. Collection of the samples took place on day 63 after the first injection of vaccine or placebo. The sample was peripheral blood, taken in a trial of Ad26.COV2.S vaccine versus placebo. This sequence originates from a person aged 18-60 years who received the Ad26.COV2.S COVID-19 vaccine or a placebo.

Here the CDR3 DNA reads TGCGCCAGCAGCGTGGGACTAGCGGGGGGAACTTACAATGAGCAGTTCTTC. This gives the protein CASSVGLAGGTYNEQFF. V gene TRBV5-1 combines with J gene TRBJ2-1; 15 positions agree with TRBD2. CDR1 is SGHRS, CDR2 YFSETQ, per germline. The CDR3 extends over 17 amino acids. J gave up 4 bases and V 4 bases, and 6 bases lay outside the gene matches.